The 6 T cell receptor beta chains in this list originate from one sample, sequenced in a study of naive and memory T cell subsets. The beta constant-region primer was an equimolar mix of two oligonucleotides covering TRBC1 and TRBC2. One entry per CDR3 protein results from TCRdb running MiXCR on the UMI-ligation and nested PCR reads. The top ten hold about 1.6% of the sample, which has around 90,000 distinct CDR3 sequences, 7% to 8% seen once. The sequencing sample was made of central memory CD4+ T cells from blood. All receptors come from a human donor in good health.

This clonotype was counted ten times or more. V is TRBV19 and J is TRBJ2-1; D remains unclear. The germline V and J ends were trimmed by 3 bases and 7 bases, with 16 bases remaining between them. Per the germline V gene, CDR1 is LNHDA and CDR2 is SQIVND (reference sequence). The CDR3 has 15 amino acids. CDR3 coding DNA: TGTGCCAGTAGTATCTGGTGGGCCCAAACGAATGAGCAGTTCTTC. This encodes CASSIWWAQTNEQFF. Full variable domain (remainder filled in from reference TRBV19 and TRBJ2-1): DGGITQSPKYLFRKEGQNVTLSCEQNLNHDAMYWYRQDPGQGLRLIYYSQIVNDFQKGDIAEGYSVSREKKESFPLTVTSAQKNPTAFYLCASSIWWAQTNEQFFGPGTRLTVL.

This clonotype was recorded many times. The gene calls are TRBV6-2 or TRBV6-3 and TRBJ1-5; D not resolved. Between the trimmed V and J ends, which lost 3 bases and 0 bases, there was a span of 9 bases. There are 15 residues in the CDR3. In germline, CDR1 is MNHEY, CDR2 SVGEGT. CDR3 bases: TGTGCCAGCAGTTATCGGGCAGTTAGCAATCAGCCCCAGCATTTT. Its protein product is CASSYRAVSNQPQHF.

This clonotype was seen ten or more times. The chain joins TRBV29-1 to TRBJ2-5; D is possibly TRBD2 (5 bases). Germline V gene data show CDR1 as SQVTM and CDR2 as ANQGSEA. V was cut by 0 bases and J by 3 bases, with 11 bases left in between. The CDR3 extends over 14 amino acids. The CDR3 loop reads CSVEDWSGEETQYF. CDR3 sequence (DNA): TGCAGCGTTGAAGATTGGTCCGGGGAAGAGACCCAGTACTTC.

This clonotype was counted a few times. V and J are TRBV10-3 and TRBJ1-2; 9 bases align to TRBD1. Germline lookup yields CDR1 ENHRY and CDR2 SYGVKD. The V gene end was trimmed by 6 bases and the J gene end by 8 bases; junction bases not matched to a gene: 4. This CDR3 contains 12 residues. CDR3 sequence reads: CAISQGQGGYTF. In nucleotides, the CDR3 is TGTGCCATCAGCCAAGGACAGGGGGGCTACACCTTC.

This clonotype came up many times. The chain joins TRBV10-1 to TRBJ2-7, with 8 bases fitting TRBD1. After removal of 7 bases from V and 3 bases from J, the junction contained 8 bases not matched to a gene. Germline CDR1 WNHNN, CDR2 SYGVQD (reference sequence). The CDR3 sequence is 14 residues long. CDR3: CASTPTDRDYEQYF. CDR3 DNA sequence: TGCGCCAGCACCCCCACGGACAGGGACTACGAGCAGTACTTC.

This clonotype was recorded many times. The genes are TRBV7-6 and TRBJ1-5; D perhaps matches TRBD1 (5 bases). V gave up 4 bases and J gave up 3 bases, with 25 bases separating them. The CDR3 length is 19 residues. Germline values: CDR1 SGHVS, CDR2 FNYEAQ. CDR3 loop: CASSYNRGFRWALNQPQHF. The CDR3 DNA follows: TGTGCCAGCAGCTACAATAGGGGATTTCGATGGGCCCTCAATCAGCCCCAGCATTTT.